One and the same sample provided the 28 T cell receptor beta chains below, sequenced in a study of cytomegalovirus exposure and HLA in healthy donors. Primers: 60 Vbeta forward and 13 Jbeta reverse. Repertoires were generated with immunoSEQ multiplex PCR, while TCRdb's copy carries only in-frame clones and drops some. The sample gives under 250,000 clones, 75% to 90% of which show up once; over 0.65% is in the top ten. The sample was PBMCs. The receptors come from a boy aged 2 to 9 in good health and CMV-seronegative.

This chain joins TRBV19 and TRBJ2-1, with D perhaps matching TRBD2 (6 bases). CDR1 and CDR2 (germline): LNHDA, SQIVND (reference sequence). The CDR3 loop spans 15 amino acids. The V end was cut by 3 bases, the J end by 1 base, with 10 bases between. The CDR3 protein is CASSMERASYNEQFF. The CDR3 DNA reads TGTGCCAGTAGTATGGAGCGGGCGTCCTACAATGAGCAGTTCTTC.

The V call is TRBV9, the J call TRBJ2-7; 7 nucleotides line up with TRBD1. The trim removed 0 bases at V and 0 bases at J, leaving 3 bases unmatched. This CDR3 has 15 amino acids. Per the germline V gene, CDR1 is SGDLS and CDR2 is YYNGEE. The CDR3 nucleotides are TGTGCCAGCAGCGTAGAGACAGGGAACTCCTACGAGCAGTACTTC. Its protein product is CASSVETGNSYEQYF.

The chain recombines TRBV7-2 with TRBJ2-7; possible D gene TRBD2, 6 bases. CDR1 and CDR2 (germline): SGHTA, FQGNSA. V was clipped by 1 base and J by 2 bases, with 12 bases between them. The CDR3 consists of 15 residues. DNA of the CDR3: TGTGCCAGCAGCTTAGAAGGGACTGGACCCTACGAGCAGTACTTC. It codes for CASSLEGTGPYEQYF.

V is TRBV7-8 and J is TRBJ2-5, with unresolved D. The CDR3 consists of 14 residues. With 5 bases removed from V and 1 base from J, the gap between germline ends came to 11 bases. CDR1 SGHVS and CDR2 FQNEAQ come from the germline V gene. The CDR3 reads CASSPVGFQETQYF. The DNA for the CDR3 is TGTGCCAGCAGCCCGGTCGGGTTCCAAGAGACCCAGTACTTC.

The J gene is TRBJ2-5, the V gene TRBV11-1; TRBD1 is a possible D gene (6 bases). Germline assignment: CDR1 SGHAT and CDR2 FQDESV (reference sequence). The germline V and J ends were trimmed by 5 bases and 4 bases, with 11 bases remaining between them. The CDR3 loop spans 13 amino acids. The CDR3 loop reads CASSPGHLETQYF. CDR3 DNA sequence: TGTGCCAGCAGCCCGGGACATTTAGAGACCCAGTACTTC.

The rearrangement joins TRBV29-1 to TRBJ1-2, with D tentatively TRBD1 (5 bases). The V end was cut by 4 bases, the J end by 8 bases, with 17 bases between. Germline V gene sequence: CDR1 SQVTM, CDR2 ANQGSEA. The CDR3 extends over 13 amino acids. CDR3 bases: TGCAGCGTTGGGCCGGCAGGGAAGGGCGGCTACACCTTC. This gives the protein CSVGPAGKGGYTF. The full variable domain, in which reference TRBV29-1 and TRBJ1-2 provide the parts outside the CDR3, is SAVISQKPSRDICQRGTSLTIQCQVDSQVTMMFWYRQQPGQSLTLIATANQGSEATYESGFVIDKFPISRPNLTFSTLTVSNMSPEDSSIYLCSVGPAGKGGYTFGSGTRLTVV.

CDR3 DNA sequence: TGTGCCAGCAGTTTCAGCGAGTACAATGAGCAGTTCTTC. This gives the protein CASSFSEYNEQFF. This chain links TRBV6-5 with TRBJ2-1; D is undetermined. V was trimmed by 4 bases and J by 4 bases, leaving 8 bases between them. Germline V CDR1 and CDR2: MNHEY, SVGAGI. There are 13 residues in the CDR3.

The chain uses TRBV27 and TRBJ2-3; possibly TRBD1 for D (6 bases). This CDR3 comprises 13 residues. Germline-derived CDR1 and CDR2 are MNHEY and SMNVEV (reference sequence). V lost 6 bases and J lost 5, with 12 bases in between. This CDR3 reads CASSSGTLDTQYF. The CDR3 DNA follows: TGTGCCAGCAGCTCGGGGACATTAGATACGCAGTATTTT.

With regard to this clone: Because it lacks the conserved phenylalanine or tryptophan at the end, this CDR3 is likely a read error. It is unclear where the CDR3 begins or ends on the DNA, so no DNA is shown, and the CDR3 is as TCRdb lists it. V and J are TRBV29-1 and TRBJ1-2; no check of the table's D call, TRBD1, against the DNA was made. 8 amino acids form the CDR3, both terminal residues included. Germline V gene data show CDR1 as SQVTM and CDR2 as ANQGSEA. CDR3 sequence reads: CSVESAGT.

The rearrangement joins TRBV25-1 to TRBJ2-3; perhaps TRBD1 as D (6 bases). V was clipped by 0 bases and J by 1 base, with 8 bases between them. Germline values: CDR1 MGHDK, CDR2 SYGVNS. This CDR3 contains 15 residues. CDR3 residues: CASSEYRGGTDTQYF. In nucleotides, the CDR3 is TGTGCCAGCAGTGAATACAGGGGAGGCACAGATACGCAGTATTTT.

The J gene is TRBJ1-1, the V gene TRBV13; 7 bases align to TRBD1. The CDR3 is made up of 14 amino acids. After removal of 0 bases from V and 10 bases from J, the junction contained 8 bases not matched to a gene. Germline loops: CDR1 PRHDT, CDR2 FYEKMQ (reference sequence). In DNA form, the CDR3 reads TGTGCCAGCAGCTTAGGACAACCGGGACAGAGAGCTTTCTTT. This gives the protein CASSLGQPGQRAFF.

The chain recombines TRBV6-6 with TRBJ2-1; D remains unclear. Trimming stripped 1 base from V and 8 bases from J, with 3 bases between. This CDR3 has 11 residues. Germline CDR1 MNHNY, CDR2 SVGAGI (reference sequence). For the CDR3, the DNA is TGTGCCAGCAGTTACTTAGATGAGCAGTTCTTC. Amino acid sequence: CASSYLDEQFF.

Worth noting for this clone: One end of the junction fails to match germline, which may point to a read error. CDR3 in amino acids: CASNLVSGEQYF. Written as DNA, the CDR3 is TGTGCCAGCAACTTAGTATCCGGCGAGCAGTACTTC. The chain has TRBV7-8 and TRBJ2-7; no firm D call. The CDR3 is 12 amino acids. CDR1 and CDR2 from the germline V gene are SGHVS and FQNEAQ.

The rearrangement uses TRBV4-1 and TRBJ2-7; 7 bases align to TRBD1. V lost 0 bases to trimming and J lost 2 bases; unmatched junction nucleotides: 4. The CDR3 length is 15 residues. CDR1 is MGHRA and CDR2 is YSYEKL in the germline V gene. The CDR3 sequence is CASSQDWTGTYEQYF. DNA of the CDR3: TGCGCCAGCAGCCAAGATTGGACAGGTACCTACGAGCAGTACTTC.

The chain employs TRBV23-1 and TRBJ1-5; a possible D gene is TRBD1 (5 bases). TRBV23-1 is designated an ORF whose function remains uncertain. The CDR3 spans 15 residues. V was trimmed by 4 bases and J by 4 bases, leaving 14 bases between them. CDR3 amino acids: CASSPSTETNQPQHF. CDR3 coding DNA: TGCGCCAGCAGTCCCTCGACAGAGACAAATCAGCCCCAGCATTTT.

The chain joins TRBV6-6 to TRBJ1-5; TRBD1 is a possible D gene (6 bases). Trimming shortened V by 0 bases and J by 3 bases, and 9 bases separated the two germline ends. CDR3 length: 15 residues. Germline CDR1 and CDR2: MNHNY and SVGAGI (reference sequence). The CDR3 DNA sequence: TGTGCCAGCAGTTACTCGTCAGGGGACAATCAGCCCCAGCATTTT. It translates to CASSYSSGDNQPQHF.

The chain uses TRBV7-2 and TRBJ2-7; D may be TRBD1 (5 bases). CDR1 SGHTA and CDR2 FQGNSA come from the germline V gene. The CDR3 spans 14 residues. With 5 bases removed from V and 1 base from J, the gap between germline ends came to 12 bases. CDR3 in DNA: TGTGCCAGCAGCCCATGGGGCCCTTCCTACGAGCAGTACTTC. This encodes CASSPWGPSYEQYF. Combining the CDR3 with reference TRBV7-2 and TRBJ2-7 gives the whole variable domain GAGVSQSPSNKVTEKGKDVELRCDPISGHTALYWYRQSLGQGLEFLIYFQGNSAPDKSGLPSDRFSAERTGGSVSTLTIQRTQQEDSAVYLCASSPWGPSYEQYFGPGTRLTVT.

The chain combines TRBV5-1 with TRBJ1-4; the match to TRBD1 covers 11 bases. Germline V gives CDR1 SGHRS, CDR2 YFSETQ. Trimming cost V 4 bases and J 5 bases; bases outside gene matches: 13. The CDR3 is 18 amino acids. The CDR3 coding sequence is TGCGCCAGCAGCCCGGCAAACCCGGGACAGGGGGGGAATGAAAAACTGTTTTTT. Its protein product is CASSPANPGQGGNEKLFF.

The rearrangement links TRBV13 to TRBJ2-5, with D perhaps TRBD1 (6 bases). The germline CDR1 and CDR2 sequences are PRHDT and FYEKMQ (reference sequence). V was trimmed by 5 bases and J by 5 bases, leaving 15 bases between them. The CDR3 loop spans 14 amino acids. The DNA for the CDR3 is TGTGCCAGCAGCCGATCAGGGGTCGCGGAGACCCAGTACTTC. Translated, it gives CASSRSGVAETQYF.

This chain connects TRBV5-1 to TRBJ1-4; 8 bases agree with TRBD1. The J segment lost 8 bases and the V segment lost 2 bases, leaving 5 bases of the junction unmatched. This CDR3 is built from 14 residues. Per the germline V gene, CDR1 is SGHRS and CDR2 is YFSETQ. In DNA, the CDR3 is TGCGCCAGCAGCTTAAATAGACAGGGGGAAAAACTGTTTTTT. Its protein product is CASSLNRQGEKLFF.

This rearrangement joins TRBV12-5 to TRBJ2-3; TRBD1 matches at 10 bases. Per the germline V gene, CDR1 is LGHNT and CDR2 is FRNRAP. Trimming cost V 4 bases and J 6 bases; bases outside gene matches: 7. CDR3 length equals 15 residues. Here the CDR3 reads CASGYGTGVGDTQYF. For the CDR3, the DNA is TGTGCTAGTGGTTATGGGACAGGGGTGGGGGATACGCAGTATTTT.

The chain employs TRBV2 and TRBJ2-1; D might be TRBD2 (6 bases). Germline CDR1 SNHLY, CDR2 FYNNEI. Between the trimmed V and J ends, which lost 8 bases and 0 bases, there was a span of 17 bases. This CDR3 comprises 16 residues. DNA for the CDR3: TGTGCCAGCGGCAAGGAGGGGATGGGCTCCTACAATGAGCAGTTCTTC. Amino acids: CASGKEGMGSYNEQFF.

The rearrangement links TRBV7-9 to TRBJ1-1; D remains ambiguous. Germline V lookup: CDR1 SEHNR, CDR2 FQNEAQ (reference sequence). This CDR3 region has 13 residues. Trimming removed 5 bases from V and 0 bases from J, with 7 bases in between. The CDR3 here is CASSVLMNTEAFF. Written as DNA, the CDR3 is TGTGCCAGCAGCGTGTTAATGAACACTGAAGCTTTCTTT.

The rearrangement joins TRBV30 to TRBJ2-7; TRBD1 matches at 10 bases. The V and J ends lost 1 base and 6 bases, in that order; junction bases with no gene match: 3. The V gene's germline CDR1 is GTSNPN and CDR2 SVGIG (reference sequence). The CDR3 runs 13 residues. CDR3 nucleotide sequence: TGTGCCTGGAGTGATGACAGGGGGCGCGAGCAGTACTTC. It encodes CAWSDDRGREQYF. The full variable domain, with the rest looked up from reference TRBV30 and TRBJ2-7, is SQTIHQWPATLVQPVGSPLSLECTVEGTSNPNLYWYRQAAGRGLQLLFYSVGIGQISSEVPQNLSASRPQDRQFILSSKKLLLSDSGFYLCAWSDDRGREQYFGPGTRLTVT.

The CDR3 region has the DNA TGTGCCAGCAGGGCCTCGAGACAGGGCTCGAGTTCACCCCTCCACTTT. Its translation is CASRASRQGSSSPLHF. The J gene is TRBJ1-6, the V gene TRBV2; 7 bases match TRBD1. The CDR3 covers 16 residues. The germline gives CDR1 SNHLY, CDR2 FYNNEI. With V trimmed by 6 bases and J by 9 bases, 14 bases remained unmatched.

The rearrangement links TRBV28 to TRBJ2-5; tentatively, D is TRBD1 (6 bases). Germline values: CDR1 MDHEN, CDR2 SYDVKM. V dropped 9 bases and J dropped 2 bases, with 16 bases sitting between them. The CDR3 runs 14 residues. This CDR3 reads CASRGRGLQETQYF. The DNA for the CDR3 is TGTGCCAGTCGGGGCAGGGGTCTGCAAGAGACCCAGTACTTC.

V gene TRBV4-2 combines with J gene TRBJ2-3; no clear D. There are 17 residues in the CDR3. The germline V gene has CDR1 LGHNA and CDR2 YNFKEQ. Trimming took off 2 bases at V and 0 bases at J, with 15 bases between the two ends. The CDR3: CASSQSYQRLSTDTQYF. DNA for the CDR3: TGTGCCAGCAGCCAATCCTATCAGAGACTGAGCACAGATACGCAGTATTTT.

The chain joins TRBV7-2 to TRBJ2-3; 14 nucleotides align to TRBD2. Germline assignment: CDR1 SGHTA and CDR2 FQGNSA. After removal of 8 bases from V and 2 bases from J, the junction contained 9 bases not matched to a gene. This CDR3 is built from 17 residues. CDR3: CASRGLAGDIHTDTQYF. CDR3 in DNA: TGTGCCAGCCGGGGACTAGCGGGGGACATACACACAGATACGCAGTATTTT.